This entry is about one TCR beta chain. Its antigen is currently unknown. Trimming left V 5 bases short and J 2 bases short, with 10 bases between. Germline CDR1 SGHVS, CDR2 FQNEAQ. The CDR3 is 13 amino acids. The table came from immunoSEQ multiplex PCR; TCRdb's copy has only in-frame clones and leaves some out. The table shows some 14,000 clones, with about 93% occurring only once. The sample comes from a study of somatic mutations in cytotoxic T cells in rheumatoid arthritis. Study context: No treatment had yet been given when patient blood (approximately 33 ml EDTA) was drawn, right after diagnosis.

Findings of the study overall: The top CD8+ clone topped 20% of CD8+ cells in about an eighth of the roughly 60 patients. Clonality measured in CD8+ T cells did not differ significantly between rheumatoid arthritis patients and age-matched healthy controls.

The sample consisted of CD4+ T cells sorted from blood. The receptor was derived from a man between 65 and 85 years old with rheumatoid arthritis. V is TRBV7-8 and J is TRBJ2-7; tentative D call: TRBD1 (6 bases). CDR3 nucleotides: TGTGCCAGCAGCCGGACAGTAACCTACGAGCAGTACTTC. Translated: CASSRTVTYEQYF. The complete variable domain, with remaining parts taken from reference TRBV7-8 and TRBJ2-7, reads GAGVSQSPRYKVAKRGQDVALRCDPISGHVSLFWYQQALGQGPEFLTYFQNEAQLDKSGLPSDRFFAERPEGSVSTLKIQRTQQEDSAVYLCASSRTVTYEQYFGPGTRLTVT.